Following are 17 T cell receptor beta chains from one sample sequenced in a study of shared clonotypes between healthy human individuals (TCRdb year 2020). The method was the immunoSEQ multiplex PCR assay. TCRdb stores this immuneACCESS table with in-frame sequences only. Part of the clones is absent; in the studies checked, under half of the shortfall reflects unresolved V genes, and no reason is known for the rest. For this sample the table gives a few hundred thousand clones, of which roughly 84% were detected only once. The ten largest account for 15% to 20% of the sample. Sequencing was done on a sample of memory CD8+ T cells sorted from blood. The cell subset or site tag for this specimen amounts to: CD45RO+ cells pooled with CCR7-negative TemRA cells. These receptors came from a man aged 18 to 29 in good health.

Here the CDR3 reads CASSLAAAMNTEAFF. In DNA form, the CDR3 reads TGTGCCAGCAGCTTGGCAGCAGCCATGAACACTGAAGCTTTCTTT. The chain carries TRBV5-6 and TRBJ1-1; D remains unclear. The CDR3 runs 15 residues. The V end was cut by 0 bases, the J end by 0 bases, with 9 bases between. Germline V CDR1 and CDR2: SGHDT, YYEEEE.

The chain links TRBV6-5 to TRBJ2-3; D might be TRBD1 (6 bases). This CDR3 comprises 14 residues. The germline V gene encodes CDR1 MNHEY and CDR2 SVGAGI. V was pared by 7 bases and J by 6 bases, with 17 bases between. The CDR3 sequence is CASTTGSFSDTQYF. DNA for the CDR3: TGTGCCAGCACTACAGGGAGTTTTTCGGATACGCAGTATTTT.

The chain combines TRBV4-1 with TRBJ2-1; either TRBD1 or TRBD2 may supply D (5 bases each). The germline V gene has CDR1 MGHRA and CDR2 YSYEKL. Trimming took off 6 bases at V and 5 bases at J, with 23 bases between the two ends. This CDR3 region has 17 residues. Written as DNA, the CDR3 is TGCGCCAGCAGAGAAACTCACGGGACCCACGCGGACAATGAGCAGTTCTTC. Translated, it gives CASRETHGTHADNEQFF.

About this clone: The junction and the germline gene differ at one end; a read error may be behind it. The chain joins TRBV7-7 to TRBJ2-5, with D maybe TRBD2 (6 bases). Germline V CDR1 and CDR2: SSHAT, FNYEAQ (reference sequence). The CDR3 is 13 residues long. CDR3 loop: CASSLAVGETQYF. The CDR3 coding sequence is TGTGCTAGCAGCTTAGCGGTAGGGGAGACCCAGTACTTC.

This chain uses TRBV11-2 with TRBJ2-1, with 9 bases identical to TRBD2. The CDR3 is 16 residues long. Germline CDR1 SGHAT, CDR2 FQNNGV. The V and J ends lost 5 bases and 9 bases, in that order; junction bases with no gene match: 14. In DNA, the CDR3 is TGTGCCAGCAGCAGCTTAAGTCAGCGGGGGGCGGCTGAGCAGTTCTTC. It encodes CASSSLSQRGAAEQFF.

The V call is TRBV7-9, the J call TRBJ2-3, with D maybe TRBD2 (6 bases). Trimming stripped 4 bases from V and 4 bases from J, with 6 bases between. Germline-derived CDR1 and CDR2 are SEHNR and FQNEAQ (reference sequence). The CDR3 covers 12 residues. CDR3 region: CASSWGADTQYF. The DNA for the CDR3 is TGTGCCAGCAGCTGGGGGGCAGATACGCAGTATTTT.

V gene TRBV4-1 combines with J gene TRBJ1-6, with D perhaps matching TRBD1 (5 bases). Germline CDR1 and CDR2: MGHRA and YSYEKL. V lost 0 bases and J 3 bases, leaving 15 bases between the germline ends. This CDR3 contains 18 residues. The CDR3 loop reads CASSQEGHGSFYNSPLHF. In DNA form, the CDR3 reads TGCGCCAGCAGCCAAGAGGGGCATGGCAGTTTCTATAATTCACCCCTCCACTTT.

This clone was seen a single time. This chain connects TRBV6-1 to TRBJ1-5; TRBD1 matches 7 bases. The germline V gene has CDR1 MNHNS and CDR2 SASEGT. There are 15 residues in the CDR3. J gave up 0 bases and V 6 bases, and 5 bases lay outside the gene matches. The CDR3 DNA is TGTGCCAGCAGAGCTACAGGGGATAGCAATCAGCCCCAGCATTTT. Protein product: CASRATGDSNQPQHF.

The J gene is TRBJ2-1, the V gene TRBV9; D possibly corresponds to TRBD2 (6 bases). The V end was cut by 1 base, the J end by 8 bases, with 19 bases between. This CDR3 spans 16 amino acids. Germline V lookup: CDR1 SGDLS, CDR2 YYNGEE. The chain's CDR3 is CASSVTRAYPSDEQFF. The DNA for the CDR3 is TGTGCCAGCAGCGTAACACGGGCATACCCTAGCGATGAGCAGTTCTTC.

The chain joins TRBV7-9 to TRBJ2-7; D possibly corresponds to TRBD2 (6 bases). This CDR3 is built from 16 residues. Trimming removed 3 bases from V and 5 bases from J, with 20 bases in between. CDR1 is SEHNR, CDR2 FQNEAQ, per germline (reference sequence). This CDR3 reads CASSFVAVGSLHEQYF. The CDR3, as DNA: TGTGCCAGCAGCTTCGTAGCGGTGGGGAGCCTCCACGAGCAGTACTTC.

The rearrangement uses TRBV6-5 and TRBJ2-1; TRBD2 matches 7 bases. From germline, CDR1 is MNHEY and CDR2 SVGAGI. The CDR3 spans 15 residues. The J segment lost 4 bases and the V segment lost 2 bases, leaving 5 bases of the junction unmatched. The CDR3 bases are TGTGCCAGCAGTTACGGGGGGGATGGATACAATGAGCAGTTCTTC. The encoded protein is CASSYGGDGYNEQFF.

The chain combines TRBV7-6 with TRBJ2-2, with 7 bases aligning to TRBD1. The length of the CDR3 is 15 residues. Looked up from germline, CDR1 is SGHVS and CDR2 is FNYEAQ. Trimming took 1 base from V and 6 from J; bases not matched to a gene: 5. The CDR3 bases are TGTGCCAGCAGCTTAGGACAGGGCGGCGCCGGGGAGCTGTTTTTT. Protein sequence: CASSLGQGGAGELFF.

V usage is TRBV10-2 and J usage is TRBJ2-7; D remains unclear. The germline CDR1 and CDR2 sequences are WSHSY and SAAADI. The CDR3 is 10 amino acids. Trimming left V 4 bases short and J 9 bases short, with 7 bases between. CDR3 bases: TGCGCCAGCAGTGGTGACGTGCAGTACTTC. This gives the protein CASSGDVQYF.

The rearrangement links TRBV7-2 to TRBJ2-7; TRBD1 aligns across 7 bases. Trimming cost V 3 bases and J 3 bases; bases outside gene matches: 5. The germline V gene has CDR1 SGHTA and CDR2 FQGNSA. CDR3 length: 14 amino acids. In nucleotides, the CDR3 is TGTGCCAGCAGCTTTGGACAGGTGGACTACGAGCAGTACTTC. Protein: CASSFGQVDYEQYF.

The DNA of the CDR3 is TGTGCCAGCAGCGGAGGGACAGTTCCTAACTATGGCTACACCTTC. Amino acid sequence: CASSGGTVPNYGYTF. The chain recombines TRBV2 with TRBJ1-2, with 7 bases aligning to TRBD1. The CDR3 contains 15 residues. The germline V gene encodes CDR1 SNHLY and CDR2 FYNNEI. The V segment lost 6 bases and the J segment 0 bases; nucleotides outside the gene matches: 7.

The V gene is TRBV7-9, the J gene TRBJ2-2, with D unclear. Trimming cost V 10 bases and J 7 bases, with 7 bases left between them. Per the germline V gene, CDR1 is SEHNR and CDR2 is FQNEAQ (reference sequence). The CDR3 length is 10 residues. Here the CDR3 DNA reads TGTGCCACTCCCGACGGGGAGCTGTTTTTT. Residues: CATPDGELFF. The full variable domain, with the rest looked up from reference TRBV7-9 and TRBJ2-2, is DTGVSQNPRHKITKRGQNVTFRCDPISEHNRLYWYRQTLGQGPEFLTYFQNEAQLEKSRLLSDRFSAERPKGSFSTLEIQRTEQGDSAMYLCATPDGELFFGEGSRLTVL.

The V call is TRBV19, the J call TRBJ2-4, with D perhaps TRBD1 (7 bases). V lost 7 bases and J 1 base, leaving 11 bases between the germline ends. Germline loops: CDR1 LNHDA, CDR2 SQIVND (reference sequence). This CDR3 spans 14 amino acids. DNA for the CDR3: TGTGCCAGTACGCAGGGGGGTGCCAAAAACATTCAGTACTTC. Its protein product is CASTQGGAKNIQYF.